A single TCR beta chain is shown here with its context. The antigen remains unidentified. The junction departs from the called germline gene at one end, perhaps through a read error. The same CDR3 is also encoded by other DNA sequences in this sample. Per the germline V gene, CDR1 is LGHNT and CDR2 is FRNRAP. The CDR3 is 17 residues long. This sample was taken from a study of cytomegalovirus exposure and HLA in healthy donors. Study observations and caveats: Judged likely to be a sequencing artifact was a cluster of highly shared sequence variants. A list of roughly 180 TCR beta chains associated with cytomegalovirus was given.

With 60 Vbeta and 13 Jbeta primers, the PCR was carried out. Clones were sequenced by immunoSEQ multiplex PCR, and TCRdb holds only the in-frame ones, with some missing. This sample's table reports 100,000 to 150,000 clones. This TCR came from a woman aged 40 to 50 in good health and CMV-seronegative. The chain combines TRBV12-5 with TRBJ1-1, with 7 nucleotides matching TRBD1. The material sequenced was PBMCs. CDR3 protein: CASGPPPSTGPYTEAFF. As DNA, the CDR3 is TGTGCTAGTGGTCCACCGCCATCGACAGGGCCATACACTGAAGCCTTCTTT.